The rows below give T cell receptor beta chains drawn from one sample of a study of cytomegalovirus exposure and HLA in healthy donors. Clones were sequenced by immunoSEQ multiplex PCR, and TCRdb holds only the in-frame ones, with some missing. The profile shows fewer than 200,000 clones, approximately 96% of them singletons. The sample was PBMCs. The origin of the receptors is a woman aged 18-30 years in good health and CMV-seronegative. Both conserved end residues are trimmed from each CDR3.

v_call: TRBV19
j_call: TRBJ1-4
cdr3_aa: ASSIRGTGGAYEKLF

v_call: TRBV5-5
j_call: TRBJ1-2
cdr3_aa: ASSPHGGALTYGYT

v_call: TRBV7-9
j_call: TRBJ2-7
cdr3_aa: ASRTGGASYEQY

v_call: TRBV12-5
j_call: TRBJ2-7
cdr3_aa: ASSTGLAYEQY

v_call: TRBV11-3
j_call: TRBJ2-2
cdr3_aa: ASSFDRRSGELF

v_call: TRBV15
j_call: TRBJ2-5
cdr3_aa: ATSSGTGAKTQY

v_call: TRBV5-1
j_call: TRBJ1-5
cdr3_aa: ASSLGGGNQPQH

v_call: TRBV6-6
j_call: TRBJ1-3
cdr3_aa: ASTLDSSGNTIY

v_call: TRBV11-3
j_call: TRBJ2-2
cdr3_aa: ASSKGGETGELF

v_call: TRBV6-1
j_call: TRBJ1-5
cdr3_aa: ASSEFSRLSNQPQH

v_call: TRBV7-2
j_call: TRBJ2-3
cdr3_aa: ASSLVASGGLISTDTQY

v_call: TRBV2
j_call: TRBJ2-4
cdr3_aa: ASSVTGAGDIQY

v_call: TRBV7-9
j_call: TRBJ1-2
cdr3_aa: ASSTDTNYGYT

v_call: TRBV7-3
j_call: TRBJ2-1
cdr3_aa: ASSRLTSGGYNEQF

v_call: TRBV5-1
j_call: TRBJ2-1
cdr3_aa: ASSLDRGTEQF

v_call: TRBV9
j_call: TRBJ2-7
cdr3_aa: ASNGQGEDEQY

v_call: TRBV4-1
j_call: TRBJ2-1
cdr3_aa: ASKDPGGGRYNNEQF

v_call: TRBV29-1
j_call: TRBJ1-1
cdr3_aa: SVVREEVTEAF

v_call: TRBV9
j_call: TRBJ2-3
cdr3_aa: ASSVDIAGGRTDTQY

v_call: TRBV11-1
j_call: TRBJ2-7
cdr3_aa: ASSSQGTGVFEQY

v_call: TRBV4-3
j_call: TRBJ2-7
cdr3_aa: ASSQGTGHYEQY

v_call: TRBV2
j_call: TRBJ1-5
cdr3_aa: ASRGRRDSNQPQH

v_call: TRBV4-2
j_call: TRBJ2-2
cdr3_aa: ASSQVRQGTQNTGELF

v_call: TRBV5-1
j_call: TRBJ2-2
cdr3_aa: ASTNRARGNTGELF

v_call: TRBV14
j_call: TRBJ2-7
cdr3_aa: ASSQDEAADPAALAPYYEQY

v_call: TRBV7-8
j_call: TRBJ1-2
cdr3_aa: ASSTFRDRDYGYT

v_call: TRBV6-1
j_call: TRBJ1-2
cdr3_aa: ASRDRGNYGYT

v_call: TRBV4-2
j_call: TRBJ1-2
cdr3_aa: ASSQDPDSYNYGYT

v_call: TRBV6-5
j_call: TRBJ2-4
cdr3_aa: ASKRGALAKNIQY

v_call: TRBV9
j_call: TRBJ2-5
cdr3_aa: ASSVGGQLQETQY

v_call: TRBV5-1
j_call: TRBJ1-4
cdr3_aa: ASSLAQGFDAEKLF

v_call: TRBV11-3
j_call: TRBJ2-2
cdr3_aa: ASTRGTNTGELF

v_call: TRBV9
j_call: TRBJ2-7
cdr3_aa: ASSAQGIPYEQY

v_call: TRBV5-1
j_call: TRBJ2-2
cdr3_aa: ASSSLAGGDTGELF

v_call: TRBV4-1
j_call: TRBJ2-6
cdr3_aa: ASSQGAIGEAGANVLT

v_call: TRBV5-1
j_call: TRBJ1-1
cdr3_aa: ASSSTGGEERKTEAF

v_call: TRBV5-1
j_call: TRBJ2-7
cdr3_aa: ASSTGLASEQY

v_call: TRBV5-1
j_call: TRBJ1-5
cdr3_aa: ASSLVSGSNQPQH

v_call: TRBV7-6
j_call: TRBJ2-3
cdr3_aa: ASCSSGLSTDTQY

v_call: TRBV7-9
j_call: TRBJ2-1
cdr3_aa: ASSPSAYNEQF

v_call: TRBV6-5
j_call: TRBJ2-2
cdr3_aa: ASSLQGIAGELF

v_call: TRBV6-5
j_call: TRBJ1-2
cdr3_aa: ASSLRNRGGYGYT

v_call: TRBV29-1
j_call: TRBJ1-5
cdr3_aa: SVRTGSNQPQH

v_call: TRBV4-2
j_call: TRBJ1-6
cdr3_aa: ASSQDLQGGSPLH

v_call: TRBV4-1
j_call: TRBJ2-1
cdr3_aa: ASSLPGTGGNNEQF

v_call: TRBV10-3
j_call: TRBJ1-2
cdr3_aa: AISDGGMGYYGYT

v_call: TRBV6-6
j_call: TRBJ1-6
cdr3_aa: ATEKAAGGDSPLH

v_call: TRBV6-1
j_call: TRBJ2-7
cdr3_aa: ASREGGGAKYEQY

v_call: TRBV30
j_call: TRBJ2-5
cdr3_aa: AWRGSGVETQY

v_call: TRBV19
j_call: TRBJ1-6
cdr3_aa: ASRATGGSSYNSPLH

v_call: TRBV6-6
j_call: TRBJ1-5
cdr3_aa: ASRGASRNQPQH

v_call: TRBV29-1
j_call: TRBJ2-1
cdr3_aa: SVEGHIYNEQF

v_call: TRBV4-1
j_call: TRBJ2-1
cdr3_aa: ASSQDGLAGTSEQF

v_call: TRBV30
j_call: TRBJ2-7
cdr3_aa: AWGRGSVEDEQY

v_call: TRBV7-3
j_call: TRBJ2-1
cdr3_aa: ASSLSGGSSYNEQF

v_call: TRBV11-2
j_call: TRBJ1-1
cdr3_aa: ASSPQSRDKNTEAF

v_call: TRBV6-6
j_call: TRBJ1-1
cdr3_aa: ASSYSSGLDTEAF

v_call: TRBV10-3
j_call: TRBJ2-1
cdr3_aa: AIMGTGAEEQF

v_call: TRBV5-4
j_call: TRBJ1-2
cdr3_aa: ASSLARDRGET